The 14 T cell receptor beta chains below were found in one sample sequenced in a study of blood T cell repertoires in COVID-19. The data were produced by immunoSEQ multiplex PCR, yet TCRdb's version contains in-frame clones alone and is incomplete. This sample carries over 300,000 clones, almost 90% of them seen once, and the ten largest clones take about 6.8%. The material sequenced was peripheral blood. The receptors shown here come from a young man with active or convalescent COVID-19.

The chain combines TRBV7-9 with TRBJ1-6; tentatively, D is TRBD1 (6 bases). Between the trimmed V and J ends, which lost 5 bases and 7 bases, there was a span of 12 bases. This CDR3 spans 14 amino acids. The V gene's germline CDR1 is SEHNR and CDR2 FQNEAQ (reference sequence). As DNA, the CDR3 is TGTGCCAGCAGCCGGACAGCAAACAATTCACCCCTCCACTTT. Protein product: CASSRTANNSPLHF. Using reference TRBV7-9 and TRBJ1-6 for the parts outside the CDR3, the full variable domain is DTGVSQNPRHKITKRGQNVTFRCDPISEHNRLYWYRQTLGQGPEFLTYFQNEAQLEKSRLLSDRFSAERPKGSFSTLEIQRTEQGDSAMYLCASSRTANNSPLHFGNGTRLTVT.

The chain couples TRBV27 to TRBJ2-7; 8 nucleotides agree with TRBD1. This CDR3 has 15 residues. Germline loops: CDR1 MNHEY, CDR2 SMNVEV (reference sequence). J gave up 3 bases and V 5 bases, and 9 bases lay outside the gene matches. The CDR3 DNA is TGTGCCAGCAGTCCGCGGACAGGGACTTTCTACGAGCAGTACTTC. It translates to CASSPRTGTFYEQYF.

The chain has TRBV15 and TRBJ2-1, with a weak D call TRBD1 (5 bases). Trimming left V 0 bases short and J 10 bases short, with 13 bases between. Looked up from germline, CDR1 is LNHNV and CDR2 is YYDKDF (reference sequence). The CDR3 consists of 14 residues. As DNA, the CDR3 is TGTGCCACCAGCAGAGAAACGCACCAGGGAGAGCAGTTCTTC. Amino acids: CATSRETHQGEQFF.

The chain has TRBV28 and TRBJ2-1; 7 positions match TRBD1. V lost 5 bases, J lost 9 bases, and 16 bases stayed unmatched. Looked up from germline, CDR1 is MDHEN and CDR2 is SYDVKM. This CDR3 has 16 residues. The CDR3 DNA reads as TGTGCCAGCAGTGAGTCGGACAGGCTCTCTCGGGGTGAGCAGTTCTTC. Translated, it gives CASSESDRLSRGEQFF.

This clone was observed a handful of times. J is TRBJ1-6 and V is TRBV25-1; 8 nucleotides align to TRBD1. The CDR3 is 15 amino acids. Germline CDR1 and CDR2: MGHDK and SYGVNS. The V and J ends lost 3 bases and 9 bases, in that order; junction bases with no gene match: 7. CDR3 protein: CASSDPDRESSPLHF. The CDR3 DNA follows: TGTGCCAGCAGTGACCCGGACAGGGAATCTTCACCCCTCCACTTT.

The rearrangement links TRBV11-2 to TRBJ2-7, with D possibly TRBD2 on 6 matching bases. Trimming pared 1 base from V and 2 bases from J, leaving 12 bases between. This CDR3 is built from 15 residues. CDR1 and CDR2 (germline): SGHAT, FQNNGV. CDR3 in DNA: TGTGCCAGCAGCTTAGGGGCGGGGACCCCCTACGAGCAGTACTTC. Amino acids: CASSLGAGTPYEQYF.

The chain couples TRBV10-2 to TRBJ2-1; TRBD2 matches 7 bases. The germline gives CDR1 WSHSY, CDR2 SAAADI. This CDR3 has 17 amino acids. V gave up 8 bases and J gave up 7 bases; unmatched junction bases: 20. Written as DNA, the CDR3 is TGCGCCAGCTCCCCCTCGGGCGGGAGAGGGTCGGGAAATGAGCAGTTCTTC. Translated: CASSPSGGRGSGNEQFF.

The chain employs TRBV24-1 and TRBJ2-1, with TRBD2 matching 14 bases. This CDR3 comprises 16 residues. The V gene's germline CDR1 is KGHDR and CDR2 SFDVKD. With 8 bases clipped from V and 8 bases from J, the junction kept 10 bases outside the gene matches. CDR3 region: CATMATSGGAKDEQFF. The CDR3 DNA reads TGTGCCACCATGGCGACTAGCGGGGGGGCCAAGGATGAGCAGTTCTTC.

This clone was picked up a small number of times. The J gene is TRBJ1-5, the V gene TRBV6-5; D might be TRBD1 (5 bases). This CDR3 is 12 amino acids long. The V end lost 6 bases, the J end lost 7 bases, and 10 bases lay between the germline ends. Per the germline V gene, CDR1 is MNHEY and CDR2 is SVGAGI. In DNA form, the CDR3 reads TGTGCCAGCAGCGACAGTCGGCAGCCCCAGCATTTT. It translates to CASSDSRQPQHF.

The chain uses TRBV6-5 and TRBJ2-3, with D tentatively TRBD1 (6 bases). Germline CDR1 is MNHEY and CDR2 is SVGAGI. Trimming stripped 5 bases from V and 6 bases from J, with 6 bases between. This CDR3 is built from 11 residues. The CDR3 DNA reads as TGTGCCAGCAGTCAGGGGGATACGCAGTATTTT. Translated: CASSQGDTQYF.

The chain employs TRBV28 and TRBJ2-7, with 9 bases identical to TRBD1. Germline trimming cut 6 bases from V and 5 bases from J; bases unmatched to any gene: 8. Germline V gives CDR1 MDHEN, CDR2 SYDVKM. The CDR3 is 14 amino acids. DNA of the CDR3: TGTGCCAGCAGAAAAACAGGGGGCGGTCACGAGCAGTACTTC. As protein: CASRKTGGGHEQYF.

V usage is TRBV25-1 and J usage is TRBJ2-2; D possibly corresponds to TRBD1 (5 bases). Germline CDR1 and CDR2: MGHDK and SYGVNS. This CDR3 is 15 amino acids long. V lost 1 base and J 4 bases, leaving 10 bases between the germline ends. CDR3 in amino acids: CASSEWVGVTGELFF. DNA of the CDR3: TGTGCCAGCAGTGAATGGGTAGGGGTCACCGGGGAGCTGTTTTTT.

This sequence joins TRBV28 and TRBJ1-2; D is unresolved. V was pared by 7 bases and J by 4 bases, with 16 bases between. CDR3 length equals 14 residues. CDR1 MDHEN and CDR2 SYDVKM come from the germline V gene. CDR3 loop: CASTGPGVGYGYTF. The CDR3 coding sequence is TGTGCCAGCACCGGACCCGGGGTTGGCTATGGCTACACCTTC.

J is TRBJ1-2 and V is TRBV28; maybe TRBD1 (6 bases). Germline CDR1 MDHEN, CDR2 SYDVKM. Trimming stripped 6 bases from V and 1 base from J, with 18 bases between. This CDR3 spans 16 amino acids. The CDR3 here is CASSEGGAGDNYGYTF. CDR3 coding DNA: TGTGCCAGCAGCGAGGGGGGGGCAGGGGATAACTATGGCTACACCTTC.